Given below is one TCR beta chain in context. The CDR3 has 15 residues. In germline, CDR1 is SGHAT, CDR2 FQNNGV. Unmatched junction bases numbered 2, after V lost 4 bases and J lost 3 bases. This record belongs to a study of blood T cell repertoires in COVID-19. Study details: Researchers got acute and convalescent COVID-19 samples from the United States, Italy and Spain. T cells, B-cell-depleted T cells, or PBMCs supplied cDNA or gDNA.

The authors' processing: Using reference gene primer amplification, nucleated cell counts were estimated. Only in-frame clones appear in the TCRdb table, and some are missing; sequencing was by immunoSEQ multiplex PCR. From that table come the V and J calls and clone size; the DNA was used to work out D and trimming. The table includes nearly 65,000 clones, roughly four fifths detected once. The sequence was collected from a human donor in a cohort sampled during active COVID-19. The sequenced material came from peripheral blood. This chain uses TRBV11-2 with TRBJ2-3; 12 nucleotides agree with TRBD2. CDR3 residues: CASSWTSGATDTQYF. CDR3 in DNA: TGTGCCAGCAGCTGGACTAGCGGGGCTACAGATACGCAGTATTTT. Full variable domain (rest looked up from reference TRBV11-2 and TRBJ2-3): EAGVAQSPRYKIIEKRQSVAFWCNPISGHATLYWYQQILGQGPKLLIQFQNNGVVDDSQLPKDRFSAERLKGVDSTLKIQPAKLEDSAVYLCASSWTSGATDTQYFGPGTRLTVL.